Following are 27 T cell receptor beta chains from one sample sequenced in a study of cytomegalovirus exposure and HLA in healthy donors. A multiplex PCR was run with 60 Vbeta primers and 13 Jbeta primers. The assay was immunoSEQ multiplex PCR, and TCRdb's table has in-frame clones only and misses some. Here the sample spans 65,000 to 75,000 clones, roughly 79% being singletons. Sequencing used PBMCs. These receptors all stem from a middle-aged man in good health and CMV-seronegative.

The chain links TRBV28 to TRBJ2-7; 11 bases map to TRBD2. The germline V gene has CDR1 MDHEN and CDR2 SYDVKM. J gave up 3 bases and V 5 bases, and 12 bases lay outside the gene matches. The CDR3 length is 17 residues. DNA of the CDR3: TGTGCCAGCAGTCCATTGACCGGGACTAGCGGATACTACGAGCAGTACTTC. Encoded protein: CASSPLTGTSGYYEQYF.

The J gene is TRBJ1-2, the V gene TRBV18; no firm D call. The V and J ends lost 6 bases and 6 bases respectively, with 14 bases between them. In germline, CDR1 is KGHSH, CDR2 LQKENI. CDR3 length: 13 residues. CDR3 DNA sequence: TGTGCCAGCTCCGCCGGGAGCTCGAATGGCTACACCTTC. It encodes CASSAGSSNGYTF. The entire variable domain, with the rest obtained from reference TRBV18 and TRBJ1-2, is as follows: NAGVMQNPRHLVRRRGQEARLRCSPMKGHSHVYWYRQLPEEGLKFMVYLQKENIIDESGMPKERFSAEFPKEGPSILRIQQVVRGDSAAYFCASSAGSSNGYTFGSGTRLTVV.

The chain joins TRBV6-6 to TRBJ2-1; no firm D call. The CDR3 totals 14 residues. CDR1 is MNHNY, CDR2 SVGAGI, per germline (reference sequence). V shed 0 bases and J shed 3 bases, with 6 bases lying between them. The CDR3 bases are TGTGCCAGCAGTTACTCAGCGAACTACAATGAGCAGTTCTTC. Its translation: CASSYSANYNEQFF.

This chain connects TRBV19 to TRBJ2-1; 7 bases are a match to TRBD1. This CDR3 contains 14 residues. Germline CDR1 LNHDA, CDR2 SQIVND (reference sequence). The V segment lost 4 bases and the J segment 6 bases; nucleotides outside the gene matches: 6. CDR3 sequence reads: CASSTDRLVNEQFF. The CDR3 DNA is TGTGCCAGTAGTACGGACAGGCTCGTCAATGAGCAGTTCTTC. Combining the CDR3 with reference TRBV19 and TRBJ2-1 gives the whole variable domain DGGITQSPKYLFRKEGQNVTLSCEQNLNHDAMYWYRQDPGQGLRLIYYSQIVNDFQKGDIAEGYSVSREKKESFPLTVTSAQKNPTAFYLCASSTDRLVNEQFFGPGTRLTVL.

This chain connects TRBV5-8 to TRBJ1-2, with no clear D. Germline lookup yields CDR1 SGHTS and CDR2 YDEGEE. This CDR3 spans 14 amino acids. Trimming cost V 0 bases and J 5 bases, with 11 bases left between them. The CDR3 protein is CASSLARRGYGYTF. CDR3 coding DNA: TGTGCCAGCAGCTTGGCCCGCCGGGGTTATGGCTACACCTTC.

The chain uses TRBV27 and TRBJ2-7; D gene ambiguous. The CDR3 has 13 amino acids. From germline, CDR1 is MNHEY and CDR2 SMNVEV (reference sequence). V gave up 6 bases and J gave up 4 bases, with 13 bases separating them. CDR3 nucleotide sequence: TGTGCCAGCAGCTCTTATCCCAGTTACGAGCAGTACTTC. Its translation: CASSSYPSYEQYF.

The J gene is TRBJ1-2, the V gene TRBV27, with a possible D match to TRBD1 (6 bases). The CDR3 extends over 15 amino acids. Between the trimmed V and J ends, which lost 0 bases and 3 bases, there was a span of 11 bases. Germline CDR1 and CDR2: MNHEY and SMNVEV (reference sequence). CDR3 residues: CASSLSGTQYYGYTF. CDR3 DNA: TGTGCCAGCAGTTTATCGGGGACACAGTACTATGGCTACACCTTC.

The V and J genes are TRBV10-3 and TRBJ2-3, with TRBD2 as a possible D gene (5 bases). CDR3 length: 16 amino acids. The V and J ends lost 4 bases and 2 bases respectively, with 16 bases between them. CDR1 and CDR2 from the germline V gene are ENHRY and SYGVKD. The CDR3 region has the DNA TGTGCCATCAGTGGGAGGACGCAGGCCCCCACAGATACGCAGTATTTT. This codes for CAISGRTQAPTDTQYF.

This clone has more than one count but fewer than ten. The chain is built from TRBV2 and TRBJ2-1, with D possibly being TRBD1 (6 bases). The CDR3 spans 16 residues. Between the trimmed V and J ends, which lost 2 bases and 4 bases, there was a span of 15 bases. Germline V CDR1 and CDR2: SNHLY, FYNNEI. This CDR3 is CASSESGAPGYNEQFF. The CDR3 DNA reads as TGTGCCAGCAGTGAATCAGGGGCACCGGGGTACAATGAGCAGTTCTTC.

The V and J genes are TRBV27 and TRBJ2-3, with TRBD2 matching 9 bases. J lost 3 bases, V lost 8 bases, and 9 bases had no gene match. The germline gives CDR1 MNHEY, CDR2 SMNVEV (reference sequence). This CDR3 contains 15 residues. The CDR3 protein is CASFYSGSPTDTQYF. DNA for the CDR3: TGTGCCAGCTTTTATAGCGGGAGTCCAACAGATACGCAGTATTTT.

The rearrangement uses TRBV30 and TRBJ1-4; the match to TRBD1 covers 7 bases. This CDR3 is built from 17 residues. Unmatched junction bases numbered 14, after V lost 7 bases and J lost 0 bases. Germline assignment: CDR1 GTSNPN and CDR2 SVGIG (reference sequence). CDR3 protein: CASKTGKSSATNEKLFF. CDR3 DNA: TGTGCCTCCAAGACAGGGAAGAGTTCTGCAACTAATGAAAAACTGTTTTTT.

The chain couples TRBV5-4 to TRBJ2-3, with 8 bases identical to TRBD1. The length of the CDR3 is 14 residues. Germline CDR1 is SGHNT and CDR2 is YYREEE (reference sequence). Unmatched junction bases numbered 8, after V lost 5 bases and J lost 6 bases. CDR3 sequence reads: CASSYQGATDTQYF. Here the CDR3 DNA reads TGTGCCAGCAGTTATCAGGGGGCAACGGATACGCAGTATTTT.

V usage is TRBV10-3 and J usage is TRBJ2-1; maybe TRBD2 (6 bases). The V gene's germline CDR1 is ENHRY and CDR2 SYGVKD. Trimming stripped 4 bases from V and 0 bases from J, with 10 bases between. The CDR3 runs to 15 residues. The CDR3 sequence is CAISVGGSSYNEQFF. The CDR3 nucleotides are TGTGCCATCAGTGTGGGAGGCAGCTCCTACAATGAGCAGTTCTTC.

This chain's CDR3 is CASSKSRLAGVRTGELFF. CDR3 sequence (DNA): TGTGCCAGCAGCAAGTCGAGGCTAGCGGGAGTCCGGACCGGGGAGCTGTTTTTT. This rearrangement joins TRBV7-9 to TRBJ2-2; 10 positions match TRBD2. The germline CDR1 and CDR2 sequences are SEHNR and FQNEAQ (reference sequence). The CDR3 length is 18 residues. J was trimmed by 5 bases and V by 5 bases; bases with no gene match: 14.

The chain recombines TRBV5-8 with TRBJ1-6; the match to TRBD1 covers 8 bases. Trimming removed 4 bases from V and 9 bases from J; junction bases left unmatched: 9. CDR1 is SGHTS and CDR2 is YDEGEE in the germline V gene. The CDR3 runs 15 residues. This CDR3 is CASSTPGQEPSPLHF. In DNA, the CDR3 is TGTGCCAGCAGCACACCGGGACAGGAACCTTCACCCCTCCACTTT.

The V call is TRBV23-1, the J call TRBJ1-4, with D perhaps matching TRBD1 (6 bases). TRBV23-1 is assigned to the ORF class and has an uncertain function. CDR3 length: 17 residues. Deletions cut 6 bases from V and 7 bases from J, with 24 bases between. The CDR3 spells CASRRRGAWGKSEKLFF. The DNA of the CDR3 is TGCGCCAGCAGGCGCAGGGGTGCGTGGGGAAAGAGTGAAAAACTGTTTTTT.

The chain uses TRBV6-5 and TRBJ2-2, with D perhaps matching TRBD2 (6 bases). Germline CDR1 is MNHEY and CDR2 is SVGAGI. V dropped 8 bases and J dropped 6 bases, with 13 bases sitting between them. The CDR3 extends over 13 amino acids. CDR3 nucleotide sequence: TGTGCCAGCCGAACGGGAGATGCCGGGGAGCTGTTTTTT. Its protein is CASRTGDAGELFF.

CDR3 bases: TGCGCCAGCAGCCGGGTACTAGCGGGGGGGCCGAATACGCAGTATTTT. Amino acids: CASSRVLAGGPNTQYF. The chain links TRBV4-1 to TRBJ2-3; 13 bases agree with TRBD2. V gave up 4 bases and J gave up 7 bases; unmatched junction bases: 8. Germline CDR1 and CDR2: MGHRA and YSYEKL. The CDR3 loop spans 16 amino acids.

J is TRBJ2-3 and V is TRBV4-1, with 11 bases lining up with TRBD1. Germline trimming cut 1 base from V and 4 bases from J; bases unmatched to any gene: 4. The CDR3 sequence is 16 residues long. The germline V gene has CDR1 MGHRA and CDR2 YSYEKL. CDR3 region: CASSQGGQGVSDTQYF. The CDR3 nucleotides are TGCGCCAGCAGCCAAGGGGGACAGGGGGTCTCAGATACGCAGTATTTT.

V and J are TRBV5-8 and TRBJ2-1; 8 bases match TRBD2. The CDR3 has 16 residues. V lost 0 bases and J lost 6; bases outside the gene matches: 8. Per germline, CDR1 SGHTS and CDR2 YDEGEE. As DNA, the CDR3 is TGTGCCAGCAGCTTGGCGGGGGGGGCGAGGGCCAATGAGCAGTTCTTC. It translates to CASSLAGGARANEQFF.

V and J are TRBV23-1 and TRBJ1-3, with D maybe TRBD1 (6 bases). TRBV23-1 is annotated as an ORF whose role is uncertain. Deletions cut 8 bases from V and 3 bases from J, with 17 bases between. The CDR3 totals 15 residues. This chain's CDR3 is CASAPARGFGNTIYF. The CDR3 DNA sequence: TGCGCCAGCGCCCCTGCCAGGGGTTTTGGAAACACCATATATTTT.

The chain combines TRBV27 with TRBJ1-5, with 10 bases that match TRBD1. With 1 base clipped from V and 4 bases from J, the junction kept 4 bases outside the gene matches. Germline V CDR1 and CDR2: MNHEY, SMNVEV (reference sequence). This CDR3 contains 16 residues. This CDR3 reads CASSLLGTGENQPQHF. CDR3 nucleotides: TGTGCCAGCAGTTTATTGGGGACAGGGGAGAATCAGCCCCAGCATTTT.

The chain has TRBV20-1 and TRBJ2-1, with D unclear. Germline CDR1 reads DFQATT; CDR2 reads SNEGSKA (reference sequence). Trimming left V 5 bases short and J 4 bases short, with 3 bases between. CDR3 size: 10 residues. In DNA, the CDR3 is TGCAGTGCTCCATACAATGAGCAGTTCTTC. It specifies CSAPYNEQFF.

V and J are TRBV9 and TRBJ2-3; 7 nucleotides align to TRBD1. The CDR3 has 18 residues. Unmatched junction bases numbered 10, after V lost 0 bases and J lost 0 bases. Per the germline V gene, CDR1 is SGDLS and CDR2 is YYNGEE. CDR3 loop: CASSVAGGSGSSTDTQYF. CDR3 bases: TGTGCCAGCAGCGTAGCAGGGGGAAGCGGTTCTAGCACAGATACGCAGTATTTT.

The count of this clone is one. This chain joins TRBV7-6 and TRBJ2-7; D uncertain. The CDR3 totals 15 residues. V was pared by 5 bases and J by 0 bases, with 14 bases between. Germline V CDR1 and CDR2: SGHVS, FNYEAQ. This chain's CDR3 is CASSQAELSSYEQYF. As DNA, the CDR3 is TGTGCCAGCAGCCAGGCTGAGCTTTCCTCCTACGAGCAGTACTTC.

The rearrangement joins TRBV6-4 to TRBJ1-2; TRBD1 matches 11 bases. CDR3 size: 14 residues. V dropped 4 bases and J dropped 7; count of bases not matched to a gene: 5. Germline-derived CDR1 and CDR2 are MRHNA and SNTAGT. The CDR3 coding sequence is TGTGCCAGCAGTGTGGACAGGGGGCAAGGTGGCTACACCTTC. Its protein is CASSVDRGQGGYTF.

The rearrangement joins TRBV11-1 to TRBJ1-3; D is ambiguous. The V end lost 2 bases, the J end lost 0 bases, and 11 bases lay between the germline ends. Per germline, CDR1 SGHAT and CDR2 FQDESV (reference sequence). This CDR3 comprises 16 residues. In DNA form, the CDR3 reads TGTGCCAGCAGCTTAAGGCGAGGAGACTCTGGAAACACCATATATTTT. Its protein product is CASSLRRGDSGNTIYF.